Listed here are 5 T cell receptor beta chains from one sample, sequenced in a study of cytomegalovirus exposure and HLA in healthy donors. The method was immunoSEQ multiplex PCR; TCRdb's version includes in-frame clones alone and lacks a portion of them. The table shows 200,000 or so clones, with over 65% occurring only once. The sample taken for sequencing was PBMCs. These receptors were obtained from a man between 18 and 35 years old in good health and CMV-seropositive.

The V and J genes are TRBV7-3 and TRBJ2-1, with TRBD2 matching 7 bases. This CDR3 region has 16 residues. V gave up 1 base and J gave up 0 bases; unmatched junction bases: 3. CDR1 is SGHTA, CDR2 FQGTGA, per germline. The CDR3 sequence: CASSLNAGDSYNEQFF. The CDR3 DNA reads TGTGCCAGCAGCTTAAACGCGGGAGACTCCTACAATGAGCAGTTCTTC.

This clone was counted a few times. This chain connects TRBV9 to TRBJ2-2, with 11 bases aligning to TRBD2. Germline V gene sequence: CDR1 SGDLS, CDR2 YYNGEE. After removal of 5 bases from V and 7 bases from J, the junction contained 7 bases not matched to a gene. CDR3 length: 15 residues. DNA of the CDR3: TGTGCCAGCAGTGACCGGACTAGCGGGCTCGGGGAGCTGTTTTTT. Encoded protein: CASSDRTSGLGELFF.

The rearrangement joins TRBV7-2 to TRBJ2-1; D is possibly TRBD1 (6 bases). CDR3 size: 15 residues. The germline gives CDR1 SGHTA, CDR2 FQGNSA. V shed 1 base and J shed 5 bases, with 12 bases lying between them. The CDR3 here is CASSLETGIDNEQFF. CDR3 in DNA: TGTGCCAGCAGCTTAGAAACAGGGATAGACAATGAGCAGTTCTTC.

Here the CDR3 DNA reads TGTGCCAGTAGTACTCTTCATGAGCAGTTCTTC. Encoded protein: CASSTLHEQFF. This chain links TRBV19 with TRBJ2-1; D remains unclear. Germline V gene sequence: CDR1 LNHDA, CDR2 SQIVND (reference sequence). There are 11 residues in the CDR3. Between the trimmed V and J ends, which lost 4 bases and 8 bases, there was a span of 6 bases.

This chain links TRBV7-9 with TRBJ1-4; 7 bases map to TRBD1. Germline CDR1 reads SEHNR; CDR2 reads FQNEAQ (reference sequence). The CDR3 sequence is 15 residues long. The V segment lost 5 bases and the J segment 5 bases; nucleotides outside the gene matches: 8. The CDR3 is CASSPGDRLNEKLFF. In DNA, the CDR3 is TGTGCCAGCAGCCCCGGGGACAGACTAAATGAAAAACTGTTTTTT.